Listed below are T cell receptor beta chains from one sample, sequenced in a study of regulatory T cells in long-lasting Graves disease. TCRdb reanalysed the multiplex PCR reads using MiXCR and keeps one entry per CDR3 protein. The repertoire holds a few hundred thousand distinct CDR3 sequences, with about 17% as singletons. Separately, the same data were catalogued under a study of T cells in Graves' hyperthyroidism and ophthalmopathy.

The material sequenced was peripheral blood mononuclear cells (PBMCs), taken at new diagnosis, from a patient treated with antithyroid drugs. The source is a woman aged 25 to 39 with Graves disease. Each CDR3 is given with its conserved first and last residue. D genes are given only for firm matches. Part of the rows lack a size; the others show once, few, many or a class for expanded clones.

J | D | V | size | CDR3 | DNA
TRBJ2-7 | TRBD2 | TRBV5-1 | many | CASSLQRGFPYEQYF | TGCGCCAGCAGCCTGCAGCGGGGGTTCCCCTACGAGCAGTACTTC
TRBJ1-1 | TRBD1 | TRBV2 | . | CASTGQGGMNTEAFF | TGTGCCAGCACCGGACAGGGAGGGATGAACACTGAAGCTTTCTTT
TRBJ1-1 | . | TRBV6-1 | many | CASRRSRGYDEAFF | TGTGCCAGCAGGCGCAGTCGGGGATACGATGAAGCTTTCTTT
TRBJ2-7 | . | TRBV27 | many | CASKSSRGSYEQYF | TGTGCCAGCAAGTCTAGCAGGGGCTCCTACGAGCAGTACTTC
TRBJ1-2 | TRBD1 | TRBV24-1 | many | CATSDLRIHRGGPYGYTF | TGTGCCACCAGTGATTTGCGCATCCACAGGGGCGGGCCCTATGGCTACACCTTC
TRBJ1-4 | . | TRBV7-9 | many | CASSLDWFLNEKLFF | TGTGCCAGCAGCTTAGACTGGTTTCTTAATGAAAAACTGTTTTTT
TRBJ1-1 | . | TRBV5-1 | . | CASSLSAGDTEAFF | TGCGCCAGCAGCTTGTCGGCAGGGGACACTGAAGCTTTCTTT
TRBJ2-6 | . | TRBV6-5 | many | CASSYGLSGANVLTF | TGTGCCAGCAGTTACGGACTCTCTGGGGCCAACGTCCTGACTTTC
TRBJ1-5 | . | TRBV2 | many | CASMGSRGDYQPQHF | TGTGCCAGCATGGGGAGTAGGGGGGATTATCAGCCCCAGCATTTT
TRBJ2-1 | TRBD2 | TRBV2 | . | CASVPSGDYNEQFF | TGTGCCAGCGTACCTAGCGGGGACTACAATGAGCAGTTCTTC
TRBJ2-3 | TRBD2 | TRBV7-8 | . | CASSSRWVGGVTDTQYF | TGTGCCAGCAGCTCCCGGTGGGTGGGGGGGGTCACAGATACGCAGTATTTT
TRBJ2-3 | . | TRBV7-2 | . | CASSLAPAPRSTDTQYF | TGTGCCAGCAGCTTAGCCCCCGCTCCCAGAAGCACAGATACGCAGTATTTT
TRBJ1-2 | . | TRBV6-1 | . | CTSRAFYGYTF | TGTACCAGCAGGGCCTTCTATGGCTACACCTTC
TRBJ2-1 | TRBD1 | TRBV20-1 | many | CSARGTGVQFF | TGCAGTGCCCGGGGGACAGGAGTGCAGTTCTTC
TRBJ2-5 | . | TRBV29-1 | many | CSVEAQATHAETQYF | TGCAGCGTTGAAGCGCAAGCCACGCATGCTGAGACCCAGTACTTC
TRBJ2-3 | . | TRBV6-2/TRBV6-3 | . | CASRGEDTQYF | TGTGCCAGCAGAGGGGAAGATACGCAGTATTTT
TRBJ2-1 | TRBD2 | TRBV12-3/TRBV12-4 | . | CASRVLAGGMDEQFF | TGTGCCAGCAGGGTACTAGCGGGGGGGATGGATGAGCAGTTCTTC
TRBJ1-2 | . | TRBV19 | many | CASGTRDYYGYTF | TGTGCCAGTGGGACCAGGGATTACTATGGCTACACCTTC
TRBJ1-2 | TRBD1 | TRBV6-1 | many | CASSGTGVSAGDGYTF | TGTGCCAGCAGTGGCACAGGGGTCTCCGCGGGGGATGGCTACACCTTC
TRBJ1-5 | . | TRBV7-9 | few | CASSLDGQPNQPQHF | TGTGCCAGCAGCTTAGACGGCCAGCCCAATCAGCCCCAGCATTTT
TRBJ1-4 | . | TRBV6-1 | many | CASTSGSRNEKLFF | TGTGCCAGCACCTCCGGGTCCCGGAATGAAAAACTGTTTTTT
TRBJ2-7 | . | TRBV20-1 | . | CSAAPGFTYEQYF | TGCAGTGCGGCCCCGGGGTTTACCTACGAGCAGTACTTC
TRBJ1-4 | TRBD1 | TRBV20-1 | many | CSASRTGDNEKLFF | TGCAGTGCTTCACGGACAGGGGATAATGAAAAACTGTTTTTT
TRBJ2-3 | . | TRBV12-3/TRBV12-4 | . | CASSLRREQFSTDTQYF | TGTGCCAGCAGTTTGCGTCGGGAACAGTTTAGCACAGATACGCAGTATTTT
TRBJ2-3 | . | TRBV18 | few | CASSPPRGTDTQYF | TGTGCCAGCTCACCACCCAGGGGTACAGATACGCAGTATTTT
TRBJ2-3 | . | TRBV29-1 | . | CSGRQSTDTQYF | TGCAGCGGTCGACAGAGCACAGATACGCAGTATTTT
TRBJ1-1 | . | TRBV5-4 | many | CASSLEARSTEAFF | TGTGCCAGCAGCTTGGAGGCTAGAAGCACTGAAGCTTTCTTT
TRBJ1-2 | TRBD1 | TRBV14 | many | CASSQVFGQGVGGYTF | TGTGCCAGCAGCCAAGTATTCGGACAGGGCGTCGGTGGCTACACCTTC
TRBJ1-2 | . | TRBV20-1 | many | CSARQDEYYGYTF | TGCAGTGCTAGACAGGACGAGTACTATGGCTACACCTTC
TRBJ2-3 | TRBD1 | TRBV27 | . | CASRRDRGRTDTQYF | TGTGCCAGCAGACGCGACAGGGGGCGCACAGATACGCAGTATTTT
TRBJ2-5 | . | TRBV10-3 | many | CAIKGEETQYF | TGTGCCATCAAGGGAGAAGAGACCCAGTACTTC
TRBJ2-2 | . | TRBV19 | . | CASRGRRGQLNTGELFF | TGTGCCAGTAGAGGAAGGCGCGGACAGCTGAACACCGGGGAGCTGTTTTTT
TRBJ2-1 | . | TRBV7-3 | . | CASTHPEGEQFF | TGTGCCAGCACCCACCCCGAGGGCGAGCAGTTCTTC
TRBJ2-3 | . | TRBV19 | few | CASREGNGGTDTQYF | TGTGCCAGTAGGGAGGGGAACGGTGGCACAGATACGCAGTATTTT
TRBJ2-3 | TRBD1 | TRBV3-1 | . | CASGTGGPDTQYF | TGTGCCAGCGGGACAGGGGGCCCAGATACGCAGTATTTT
TRBJ2-7 | . | TRBV7-9 | many | CASSNYEQYF | TGTGCCAGCAGCAACTACGAGCAGTACTTC
TRBJ2-1 | TRBD2 | TRBV5-1 | . | CASSTTAGHNEQFF | TGCGCCAGCAGCACGACAGCGGGGCACAATGAGCAGTTCTTC
TRBJ1-1 | . | TRBV6-1 | once | CASKVQRDTEAFF | TGTGCCAGCAAAGTGCAGCGAGACACTGAAGCTTTCTTT
TRBJ1-5 | TRBD1 | TRBV12-3/TRBV12-4 | many | CASSLRTGVGKSNQPQHF | TGTGCCAGCAGTCTGCGGACAGGGGTTGGGAAAAGCAATCAGCCCCAGCATTTT
TRBJ2-1 | . | TRBV6-1 | many | CASRDDYYNEQFF | TGTGCCAGCAGAGATGACTACTACAATGAGCAGTTCTTC
TRBJ1-1 | . | TRBV20-1 | . | CSAREGGGEAFF | TGCAGTGCTAGGGAGGGAGGGGGAGAAGCTTTCTTT
TRBJ2-1 | TRBD2 | TRBV7-2 | many | CASSGLARQFF | TGTGCCAGCAGCGGACTAGCAAGGCAGTTCTTC
TRBJ1-6 | TRBD1 | TRBV19 | . | CASAGTAISPLHF | TGTGCCAGCGCCGGGACAGCGATTTCACCCCTCCACTTT
TRBJ2-7 | TRBD1 | TRBV20-1 | many | CSASGQGSSYEQYF | TGCAGTGCTTCCGGACAGGGAAGCTCCTACGAGCAGTACTTC
TRBJ2-2 | TRBD2 | TRBV7-9 | . | CASSAGGTGELFF | TGTGCCAGCAGTGCGGGGGGGACCGGGGAGCTGTTTTTT
TRBJ2-7 | . | TRBV20-1 | many | CSARDWDGNYEQYF | TGCAGTGCTAGAGATTGGGACGGAAACTACGAGCAGTACTTC
TRBJ1-3 | TRBD1 | TRBV28 | . | CASSAAPGGRGLGNTIYF | TGTGCCAGCAGTGCCGCCCCGGGCGGCAGGGGGCTTGGAAACACCATATATTTT
TRBJ2-7 | . | TRBV5-1 | few | CASRPFYGSYEQYF | TGCGCCAGCAGACCCTTCTACGGCTCCTACGAGCAGTACTTC
TRBJ1-2 | . | TRBV18 | many | CASSQRTSNYGYTF | TGTGCCAGCTCACAGCGGACGTCCAACTATGGCTACACCTTC
TRBJ2-1 | TRBD2 | TRBV9 | many | CASSVGLAGTYNEQFF | TGTGCCAGCAGCGTAGGCCTAGCGGGGACCTACAATGAGCAGTTCTTC
TRBJ2-3 | . | TRBV7-9 | many | CASSQGRARATDTQYF | TGTGCCAGCAGCCAGGGACGGGCCCGAGCGACAGATACGCAGTATTTT
TRBJ2-1 | . | TRBV3-1 | many | CASSHWTSGGSYNEQFF | TGTGCCAGCAGCCATTGGACCAGCGGTGGCTCCTACAATGAGCAGTTCTTC
TRBJ1-2 | . | TRBV2 | many | CASSEEGRANYGYTF | TGTGCCAGCAGTGAAGAAGGCAGGGCCAACTATGGCTACACCTTC
TRBJ2-1 | . | TRBV20-1 | many | CSARDSTGANYNEQFF | TGCAGTGCTAGAGATAGTACGGGGGCTAACTACAATGAGCAGTTCTTC
TRBJ2-5 | TRBD1 | TRBV2 | many | CASRLGTGMLQETQYF | TGTGCCAGCAGGCTAGGGACAGGGATGCTTCAAGAGACCCAGTACTTC
TRBJ2-1 | . | TRBV20-1 | many | CSAYESSYNEQFF | TGCAGTGCTTATGAGAGCTCCTACAATGAGCAGTTCTTC
TRBJ1-1 | TRBD1 | TRBV9 | many | CASSVHTGVNAEAFF | TGTGCCAGCAGCGTTCATACAGGGGTTAACGCTGAAGCTTTCTTT